These 19 T cell receptor beta chains came from one sample sequenced in a study of cytomegalovirus exposure and HLA in healthy donors. The PCR used 60 Vbeta and 13 Jbeta primers. Repertoires were generated with immunoSEQ multiplex PCR, while TCRdb's copy carries only in-frame clones and drops some. The sample contains about 77,000 clones, roughly 74% of which appear only once. The sequenced material came from PBMCs. The receptors come from a man in his forties in good health and CMV-seronegative.

V usage is TRBV6-5 and J usage is TRBJ2-5; D is possibly TRBD1 (5 bases). Per germline, CDR1 MNHEY and CDR2 SVGAGI. The CDR3 contains 14 residues. The V and J ends lost 8 bases and 1 base respectively, with 14 bases between them. The CDR3 here is CASAPWGGQETQYF. The CDR3 coding sequence is TGTGCCAGCGCCCCGTGGGGCGGCCAAGAGACCCAGTACTTC.

This chain joins TRBV27 and TRBJ2-3; D call uncertain. The CDR3 spans 15 residues. V was pared by 3 bases and J by 0 bases, with 10 bases between. Germline V gene lookup returns CDR1 MNHEY and CDR2 SMNVEV (reference sequence). CDR3: CASSFFRVSTDTQYF. For the CDR3, the DNA is TGTGCCAGCAGTTTTTTCCGGGTTAGCACAGATACGCAGTATTTT.

V is TRBV21-1 and J is TRBJ1-1; TRBD1 was called by the table and not checked on the DNA. TRBV21-1 is a known pseudogene. This CDR3 has 15 residues. The CDR3 loop reads CASSNLQGVNTEAFF. In DNA form, the CDR3 reads TGTGCCAGCAGCAACTTGCAGGGCGTGAACACTGAAGCTTTCTTT.

The V and J genes are TRBV18 and TRBJ1-5; 10 bases are a match to TRBD1. The CDR3 runs 16 residues. The trim removed 2 bases at V and 2 bases at J, leaving 3 bases unmatched. The germline V gene has CDR1 KGHSH and CDR2 LQKENI. The CDR3 is CASSPSGTGGNQPQHF. CDR3 in DNA: TGTGCCAGCTCACCATCCGGGACAGGGGGCAATCAGCCCCAGCATTTT.

The chain has TRBV7-6 and TRBJ2-5, with a tentative D call TRBD1 (6 bases). Germline V gene data show CDR1 as SGHVS and CDR2 as FNYEAQ. Trimming removed 2 bases from V and 0 bases from J, with 10 bases in between. The CDR3 loop spans 15 amino acids. Here the CDR3 reads CASSLFQGYQETQYF. The CDR3 DNA sequence: TGTGCCAGCAGCTTATTTCAGGGGTACCAAGAGACCCAGTACTTC. Full variable domain (remainder filled in from reference TRBV7-6 and TRBJ2-5): GAGVSQSPRYKVTKRGQDVALRCDPISGHVSLYWYRQALGQGPEFLTYFNYEAQQDKSGLPNDRFSAERPEGSISTLTIQRTEQRDSAMYRCASSLFQGYQETQYFGPGTRLLVL.

This chain joins TRBV11-2 and TRBJ1-2; 8 bases are shared with TRBD1. The CDR3 has 16 amino acids. Germline CDR1 reads SGHAT; CDR2 reads FQNNGV. The J segment lost 5 bases and the V segment lost 0 bases, leaving 8 bases of the junction unmatched. The CDR3 is CASSLDGARGQYGYTF. As DNA, the CDR3 is TGTGCCAGCAGCTTAGATGGGGCCAGGGGGCAATATGGCTACACCTTC. Drawing the rest from reference TRBV11-2 and TRBJ1-2, the complete variable domain is EAGVAQSPRYKIIEKRQSVAFWCNPISGHATLYWYQQILGQGPKLLIQFQNNGVVDDSQLPKDRFSAERLKGVDSTLKIQPAKLEDSAVYLCASSLDGARGQYGYTFGSGTRLTVV.

The chain is built from TRBV4-1 and TRBJ1-5, with D tentatively TRBD1 (5 bases). CDR1 and CDR2 from the germline V gene are MGHRA and YSYEKL. The CDR3 consists of 15 residues. V lost 3 bases, J lost 6 bases, and 15 bases lay in between. The CDR3 reads CASSQMNRLSQPQHF. DNA for the CDR3: TGCGCCAGCAGCCAGATGAACAGGTTATCTCAGCCCCAGCATTTT.

This clone is termed medium-sized. The genes are TRBV6-4 and TRBJ2-3, with 8 bases fitting TRBD2. CDR1 is MRHNA, CDR2 SNTAGT, per germline. This CDR3 is built from 15 residues. V lost 5 bases, J lost 1 base, and 5 bases stayed unmatched. CDR3 sequence reads: CASSLEAGGTDTQYF. CDR3 in DNA: TGTGCCAGCAGTCTGGAAGCGGGGGGCACAGATACGCAGTATTTT.

V and J are TRBV10-2 and TRBJ2-3; 14 nucleotides line up with TRBD2. The CDR3 has 17 amino acids. V lost 7 bases and J lost 2; bases outside the gene matches: 8. Germline loops: CDR1 WSHSY, CDR2 SAAADI. The CDR3 spells CASTRGLAGGSTDTQYF. The CDR3, as DNA: TGCGCCAGCACCCGCGGACTAGCGGGGGGCTCCACAGATACGCAGTATTTT.

V usage is TRBV6-1 and J usage is TRBJ2-1; TRBD2 agrees at 8 bases. V trimming: 9 bases; J trimming: 8 bases; junction bases outside the gene matches: 9. Germline V gene sequence: CDR1 MNHNS, CDR2 SASEGT. This CDR3 has 13 residues. CDR3 amino acids: CASVDGGGHEQFF. In DNA, the CDR3 is TGTGCCAGTGTGGACGGGGGGGGACATGAGCAGTTCTTC.

The V gene is TRBV10-1, the J gene TRBJ1-2; D possibly corresponds to TRBD1 (6 bases). CDR3 length: 16 residues. CDR1 and CDR2 (germline): WNHNN, SYGVQD (reference sequence). V shed 5 bases and J shed 5 bases, with 21 bases lying between them. CDR3 loop: CASSSDRQFDRYGYTF. In DNA form, the CDR3 reads TGCGCCAGCAGTTCAGACAGGCAGTTCGATAGGTATGGCTACACCTTC.

This chain uses TRBV9 with TRBJ1-3; D is unresolved. Trimming left V 0 bases short and J 2 bases short, with 9 bases between. Germline CDR1 and CDR2: SGDLS and YYNGEE. CDR3 length: 15 amino acids. CDR3: CASSVAGTTGNTIYF. The CDR3 nucleotides are TGTGCCAGCAGCGTAGCGGGTACGACTGGAAACACCATATATTTT. The full variable domain, rest sourced from reference TRBV9 and TRBJ1-3, is DSGVTQTPKHLITATGQRVTLRCSPRSGDLSVYWYQQSLDQGLQFLIQYYNGEERAKGNILERFSAQQFPDLHSELNLSSLELGDSALYFCASSVAGTTGNTIYFGEGSWLTVV.

The chain couples TRBV10-3 to TRBJ2-3, with 11 bases lining up with TRBD2. The CDR3 is 17 amino acids. Germline values: CDR1 ENHRY, CDR2 SYGVKD. Germline trimming cut 0 bases from V and 7 bases from J; bases unmatched to any gene: 9. CDR3 coding DNA: TGTGCCATCAGTGAGTCAGGGAGACTAGCGGGGTCGTATACGCAGTATTTT. Translated, it gives CAISESGRLAGSYTQYF.

The rearrangement joins TRBV7-2 to TRBJ2-7, with TRBD1 matching 10 bases. This CDR3 is built from 14 residues. Germline V lookup: CDR1 SGHTA, CDR2 FQGNSA. Germline trimming cut 5 bases from V and 3 bases from J; bases unmatched to any gene: 4. For the CDR3, the DNA is TGTGCCAGCAGCCTGAGGGACAGGGGCTACGAGCAGTACTTC. Protein product: CASSLRDRGYEQYF.

The chain combines TRBV4-3 with TRBJ2-2, with TRBD1 identical over 7 bases. CDR1 and CDR2 (germline): LGHNA, YSLEER. J lost 6 bases, V lost 7 bases, and 5 bases had no gene match. The CDR3 runs to 13 residues. The CDR3 bases are TGCGCCAGCACAACAGGGGTTTCCGGGGAGCTGTTTTTT. This codes for CASTTGVSGELFF.

The chain links TRBV18 to TRBJ1-1; D might be TRBD1 (6 bases). V lost 6 bases and J lost 5, with 13 bases in between. The V gene's germline CDR1 is KGHSH and CDR2 LQKENI. CDR3 size: 13 residues. The CDR3 DNA reads as TGTGCCAGCTCCCCGGGGAGGGGGACTGAAGCTTTCTTT. Encoded protein: CASSPGRGTEAFF.

The chain has TRBV11-3 and TRBJ1-6; D remains ambiguous. This CDR3 has 14 amino acids. The germline V gene encodes CDR1 SGHNT and CDR2 YENEEA. V was clipped by 5 bases and J by 6 bases, with 11 bases between them. The CDR3 reads CASSPGDPNSPLHF. As DNA, the CDR3 is TGTGCCAGCAGCCCGGGAGACCCTAATTCACCCCTCCACTTT.

This rearrangement joins TRBV5-6 to TRBJ1-6; D might be TRBD1 (6 bases). This CDR3 has 14 residues. Germline CDR1 and CDR2: SGHDT and YYEEEE. V lost 5 bases and J lost 9, with 15 bases in between. The DNA of the CDR3 is TGTGCCAGCAGGAACAGGGTTAACGGTTCACCCCTCCACTTT. It is translated as CASRNRVNGSPLHF.

The CDR3 loop is CASSLSASQGTEKLFF. DNA of the CDR3: TGTGCCAGCAGCTTATCGGCCAGTCAGGGGACTGAAAAACTGTTTTTT. The rearrangement links TRBV7-8 to TRBJ1-4; a possible D gene is TRBD1 (6 bases). CDR1 and CDR2 (germline): SGHVS, FQNEAQ. The CDR3 runs to 16 residues. The ends were cut back, 2 bases at V and 7 bases at J, with 17 bases in the middle. The entire variable domain, with the rest obtained from reference TRBV7-8 and TRBJ1-4, is as follows: GAGVSQSPRYKVAKRGQDVALRCDPISGHVSLFWYQQALGQGPEFLTYFQNEAQLDKSGLPSDRFFAERPEGSVSTLKIQRTQQEDSAVYLCASSLSASQGTEKLFFGSGTQLSVL.